These 31 T cell receptor beta chains were sequenced from one sample in a study of T cell changes during pregnancy in multiple sclerosis. Assay: immunoSEQ multiplex PCR; the TCRdb copy retains only in-frame clones and omits some. This table has about 57,000 clones, around 90% appearing once. Sequencing used CD4+ T cells from peripheral blood mononuclear cells, obtained before pregnancy. The source of these receptors is a female donor with multiple sclerosis, enrolled in a pregnancy study.

The genes are TRBV5-1 and TRBJ1-2; TRBD1 aligns across 8 bases. Germline loops: CDR1 SGHRS, CDR2 YFSETQ. The V segment lost 4 bases and the J segment 4 bases; nucleotides outside the gene matches: 6. The CDR3 covers 14 residues. The CDR3: CASSEGQATYGYTF. In nucleotides, the CDR3 is TGCGCCAGCAGCGAGGGACAGGCGACCTATGGCTACACCTTC.

The chain combines TRBV30 with TRBJ1-1; TRBD1 aligns across 7 bases. Per germline, CDR1 GTSNPN and CDR2 SVGIG (reference sequence). The trim removed 0 bases at V and 8 bases at J, leaving 9 bases unmatched. The CDR3 runs to 14 residues. The CDR3 protein is CAWSVGTVGFEAFF. The CDR3 coding sequence is TGTGCCTGGAGTGTTGGGACAGTTGGGTTCGAAGCTTTCTTT.

V usage is TRBV7-2 and J usage is TRBJ1-1, with TRBD1 matching 7 bases. Losses at the gene ends were 5 bases for V and 3 bases for J; bases not matched to a gene: 3. The CDR3 runs 13 residues. Germline CDR1 is SGHTA and CDR2 is FQGNSA. The CDR3 nucleotides read TGTGCCAGCAGCGCGACAGGGTACACTGAAGCTTTCTTT. It encodes CASSATGYTEAFF.

The rearrangement uses TRBV23-1 and TRBJ1-5; D possibly corresponds to TRBD1 (5 bases). TRBV23-1 is an ORF for which the function is uncertain. CDR3 size: 13 residues. Trimming removed 7 bases at V and 7 bases at J, with 14 bases between. The CDR3 DNA reads TGCGCCAGCAAATGGAGGGGACCACAGCCCCAGCATTTT. This sequence encodes CASKWRGPQPQHF.

V usage is TRBV2 and J usage is TRBJ2-5, with TRBD2 matching 11 bases. V shed 3 bases, J shed 5 bases, and the junction held 5 bases outside the gene matches. This CDR3 is 15 amino acids long. Germline V gene sequence: CDR1 SNHLY, CDR2 FYNNEI. CDR3 sequence reads: CASSELLAGAETQYF. Here the CDR3 DNA reads TGTGCCAGCAGTGAGTTACTAGCGGGAGCGGAGACCCAGTACTTC.

The rearrangement uses TRBV7-8 and TRBJ2-7; possible D gene TRBD2, 6 bases. This CDR3 is 12 amino acids long. The germline CDR1 and CDR2 sequences are SGHVS and FQNEAQ. Trimming left V 2 bases short and J 9 bases short, with 11 bases between. As DNA, the CDR3 is TGTGCCAGCAGCTTAAGTTGGGAGGTGCAGTACTTC. Protein: CASSLSWEVQYF.

The chain recombines TRBV30 with TRBJ1-2; no clear D. The V end lost 5 bases, the J end lost 8 bases, and 21 bases lay between the germline ends. Germline V lookup: CDR1 GTSNPN, CDR2 SVGIG (reference sequence). CDR3 length: 14 amino acids. The DNA of the CDR3 is TGTGCCTGGGAGGGTGAGTTGGGGAGGAGCGGCTACACCTTC. It yields the protein CAWEGELGRSGYTF.

The V gene is TRBV4-1, the J gene TRBJ1-2; D gene unclear. V dropped 3 bases and J dropped 4 bases, with 9 bases sitting between them. CDR1 and CDR2 from the germline V gene are MGHRA and YSYEKL. This CDR3 contains 13 residues. CDR3 protein: CASSQRASYGYTF. CDR3 DNA sequence: TGCGCCAGCAGCCAGCGGGCCAGCTATGGCTACACCTTC.

This chain joins TRBV21-1 and TRBJ2-7; the DNA was not used to check the table's D call, TRBD2. TRBV21-1 is a pseudogene segment. CDR3 length: 17 amino acids. CDR3 in DNA: TGTGCCAGCAGCAAATTCGGGAGCACTTTCAATACCTACGAGCAGTACTTC. Translation: CASSKFGSTFNTYEQYF.

This sequence joins TRBV5-1 and TRBJ1-1, with a tentative D call TRBD1 (6 bases). Germline lookup yields CDR1 SGHRS and CDR2 YFSETQ. This CDR3 spans 14 amino acids. Trimming removed 4 bases at V and 7 bases at J, with 17 bases between. CDR3 sequence reads: CASSVGAGDDEAFF. CDR3 in DNA: TGCGCCAGCAGCGTTGGGGCAGGGGACGATGAAGCTTTCTTT.

In nucleotides, the CDR3 is TGTGCCAGCAGGGGGACAGGGTCGACCTACGAGCAGTACTTC. Residues: CASRGTGSTYEQYF. The J gene is TRBJ2-7, the V gene TRBV11-2, with TRBD1 identical over 9 bases. CDR1 and CDR2 (germline): SGHAT, FQNNGV. With 6 bases clipped from V and 2 bases from J, the junction kept 5 bases outside the gene matches. CDR3 length equals 14 residues.

This rearrangement joins TRBV19 to TRBJ2-5; no clear D gene. Deletions cut 6 bases from V and 7 bases from J, with 12 bases between. The length of the CDR3 is 12 residues. The germline V gene has CDR1 LNHDA and CDR2 SQIVND (reference sequence). CDR3 loop: CASSLLDGTQYF. The CDR3 nucleotides read TGTGCCAGTAGCCTTCTAGATGGGACCCAGTACTTC. Supplemented by reference TRBV19 and TRBJ2-5, the full variable domain reads DGGITQSPKYLFRKEGQNVTLSCEQNLNHDAMYWYRQDPGQGLRLIYYSQIVNDFQKGDIAEGYSVSREKKESFPLTVTSAQKNPTAFYLCASSLLDGTQYFGPGTRLLVL.

V is TRBV28 and J is TRBJ2-1; D gene uncertain. CDR1 is MDHEN and CDR2 is SYDVKM in the germline V gene. This CDR3 is 15 amino acids long. The V gene lost 5 bases and the J gene lost 6 bases, with 17 bases spanning the gap. The CDR3 sequence: CASSTAWAKLNEQFF. The CDR3 region has the DNA TGTGCCAGCAGTACCGCGTGGGCTAAGCTCAATGAGCAGTTCTTC.

The rearrangement joins TRBV7-2 to TRBJ2-1, with TRBD2 matching over 10 bases. Germline V gives CDR1 SGHTA, CDR2 FQGNSA. The CDR3 runs 16 residues. J lost 6 bases, V lost 1 base, and 6 bases had no gene match. The CDR3 coding sequence is TGTGCCAGCAGCTTAGAGACTAGCGGGCCCCGCAATGAGCAGTTCTTC. Protein: CASSLETSGPRNEQFF.

This clone has only one observation. V is TRBV5-1 and J is TRBJ2-7; 9 bases map to TRBD2. J gave up 6 bases and V 3 bases, and 19 bases lay outside the gene matches. The CDR3 runs 18 residues. Germline V CDR1 and CDR2: SGHRS, YFSETQ. CDR3 loop: CASSWGNPSGNLYVEQYF. In DNA, the CDR3 is TGCGCCAGCAGCTGGGGGAACCCTAGCGGGAACCTCTACGTCGAGCAGTACTTC.

This clone showed up just once. The chain recombines TRBV4-3 with TRBJ1-2; D possibly corresponds to TRBD1 (5 bases). V was clipped by 3 bases and J by 5 bases, with 16 bases between them. In germline, CDR1 is LGHNA, CDR2 YSLEER. This CDR3 is built from 15 residues. The DNA of the CDR3 is TGCGCCAGCAGCCATTTGGCTTCGAAGGGGTATGGCTACACCTTC. Translated, it gives CASSHLASKGYGYTF.

The table lists this clone with a count of one. J is TRBJ2-7 and V is TRBV28; a possible D gene is TRBD1 (6 bases). V was clipped by 3 bases and J by 0 bases, with 18 bases between them. From germline, CDR1 is MDHEN and CDR2 SYDVKM. The CDR3 is 17 amino acids. This CDR3 is CASSFPLQQGTSYEQYF. CDR3 bases: TGTGCCAGCAGTTTCCCCCTGCAACAGGGTACCTCCTACGAGCAGTACTTC.

As DNA, the CDR3 is TGTGCCAGCAGCACCCGACAGGGGCTGACTGGGGCCAACGTCCTGACTTTC. Its protein is CASSTRQGLTGANVLTF. J is TRBJ2-6 and V is TRBV21-1; the D call of TRBD1 is as the table states it, not checked on the DNA. TRBV21-1 is a recognized pseudogene. The length of the CDR3 is 17 residues.

The V gene is TRBV19, the J gene TRBJ2-3, with 10 bases that match TRBD2. The CDR3 runs 14 residues. Germline V CDR1 and CDR2: LNHDA, SQIVND (reference sequence). The V segment lost 7 bases and the J segment 4 bases; nucleotides outside the gene matches: 5. In nucleotides, the CDR3 is TGTGCCAGTATCCCTAGCGGGAGTTCAGATACGCAGTATTTT. Protein: CASIPSGSSDTQYF.

The chain recombines TRBV13 with TRBJ2-7, with D maybe TRBD2 (6 bases). Trimming removed 6 bases from V and 0 bases from J, with 12 bases in between. The CDR3 runs to 14 residues. In germline, CDR1 is PRHDT, CDR2 FYEKMQ (reference sequence). DNA for the CDR3: TGTGCCAGCAGAGGAACCGGGGGCTCCTACGAGCAGTACTTC. Its protein is CASRGTGGSYEQYF.

The V and J genes are TRBV4-1 and TRBJ1-3, with D unresolved. The V gene's germline CDR1 is MGHRA and CDR2 YSYEKL. This CDR3 region has 17 residues. Trimming left V 4 bases short and J 2 bases short, with 18 bases between. CDR3 coding DNA: TGCGCCAGCAGCCCACTCTTTGGGGAGGCGGCTGGAAACACCATATATTTT. Translation: CASSPLFGEAAGNTIYF.

The V call is TRBV19, the J call TRBJ1-1; D is possibly TRBD1 (5 bases). V gave up 10 bases and J gave up 0 bases, with 15 bases separating them. Germline CDR1 reads LNHDA; CDR2 reads SQIVND (reference sequence). The CDR3 has 14 amino acids. CDR3 nucleotide sequence: TGTGCCACTCAGGAGGGGTCCATGAACACTGAAGCTTTCTTT. It encodes CATQEGSMNTEAFF.

This clone was counted once. The V call is TRBV19, the J call TRBJ1-2, with 9 bases aligning to TRBD1. With 3 bases clipped from V and 5 bases from J, the junction kept 7 bases outside the gene matches. Germline assignment: CDR1 LNHDA and CDR2 SQIVND (reference sequence). This CDR3 region has 15 residues. CDR3 loop: CASSIGTGPFYGYTF. The CDR3 coding sequence is TGTGCCAGTAGTATCGGGACAGGGCCTTTTTATGGCTACACCTTC.

The table lists this clone with a count of one. The chain joins TRBV7-2 to TRBJ2-1; 11 bases are a match to TRBD2. The CDR3 has 18 amino acids. The V and J ends lost 5 bases and 6 bases, in that order; junction bases with no gene match: 15. CDR1 is SGHTA, CDR2 FQGNSA, per germline. This chain's CDR3 is CASSRFLAGGIAGNEQFF. The CDR3 coding sequence is TGTGCCAGCAGCCGATTCTTAGCGGGAGGGATTGCCGGCAATGAGCAGTTCTTC.

The V and J genes are TRBV5-1 and TRBJ2-1; TRBD2 might be the D (6 bases). Germline CDR1 and CDR2: SGHRS and YFSETQ. Trimming cost V 4 bases and J 3 bases, with 20 bases left between them. There are 17 residues in the CDR3. The DNA of the CDR3 is TGCGCCAGCAGCCGGGTGGAGGGGCCCCTGAACTACAATGAGCAGTTCTTC. This sequence encodes CASSRVEGPLNYNEQFF.

The chain combines TRBV18 with TRBJ1-1; possibly TRBD1 for D (5 bases). The CDR3 has 15 residues. Germline loops: CDR1 KGHSH, CDR2 LQKENI. The V end lost 4 bases, the J end lost 1 base, and 13 bases lay between the germline ends. The CDR3 here is CASSQDSLGNTEAFF. In nucleotides, the CDR3 is TGTGCCAGCTCACAAGACAGCTTGGGGAACACTGAAGCTTTCTTT.

The rearrangement joins TRBV7-9 to TRBJ1-1; 8 bases are a match to TRBD1. V trimming: 5 bases; J trimming: 3 bases; junction bases outside the gene matches: 17. The length of the CDR3 is 18 residues. Germline V gives CDR1 SEHNR, CDR2 FQNEAQ (reference sequence). DNA for the CDR3: TGTGCCAGCAGCCAGACCTGGACAGGGATTAATAGGGACACTGAAGCTTTCTTT. It yields the protein CASSQTWTGINRDTEAFF.

The V and J genes are TRBV4-1 and TRBJ2-6; TRBD1 agrees at 9 bases. Germline V gene data show CDR1 as MGHRA and CDR2 as YSYEKL. Trimming took 2 bases from V and 1 from J; bases not matched to a gene: 6. CDR3 length: 18 amino acids. For the CDR3, the DNA is TGCGCCAGCAGCCAAAAAGACAGGGGGACTTCTGGGGCCAACGTCCTGACTTTC. Translating gives CASSQKDRGTSGANVLTF.

This clone turned up a few times. The V call is TRBV4-3, the J call TRBJ2-1; 12 positions match TRBD2. With 1 base clipped from V and 10 bases from J, the junction kept 5 bases outside the gene matches. This CDR3 contains 15 residues. Per the germline V gene, CDR1 is LGHNA and CDR2 is YSLEER. The CDR3, as DNA: TGCGCCAGCAGCCAAGGACTAGCGGGAGCACGGGAGCAGTTCTTC. It codes for CASSQGLAGAREQFF.

The chain employs TRBV7-2 and TRBJ2-2; unclear D gene. Deletions cut 3 bases from V and 2 bases from J, with 7 bases between. Germline values: CDR1 SGHTA, CDR2 FQGNSA. The CDR3 totals 14 residues. The CDR3 here is CASSFRRNTGELFF. The CDR3, as DNA: TGTGCCAGCAGCTTCCGGAGAAACACCGGGGAGCTGTTTTTT.

This clone was observed once. The chain recombines TRBV5-1 with TRBJ1-3; D not certain. The CDR3 runs 16 residues. V was cut by 2 bases and J by 0 bases, with 12 bases left in between. The germline V gene encodes CDR1 SGHRS and CDR2 YFSETQ. CDR3 sequence: CASSFSLSSSGNTIYF. CDR3 sequence (DNA): TGCGCCAGCAGCTTTTCTTTATCCAGCTCTGGAAACACCATATATTTT.